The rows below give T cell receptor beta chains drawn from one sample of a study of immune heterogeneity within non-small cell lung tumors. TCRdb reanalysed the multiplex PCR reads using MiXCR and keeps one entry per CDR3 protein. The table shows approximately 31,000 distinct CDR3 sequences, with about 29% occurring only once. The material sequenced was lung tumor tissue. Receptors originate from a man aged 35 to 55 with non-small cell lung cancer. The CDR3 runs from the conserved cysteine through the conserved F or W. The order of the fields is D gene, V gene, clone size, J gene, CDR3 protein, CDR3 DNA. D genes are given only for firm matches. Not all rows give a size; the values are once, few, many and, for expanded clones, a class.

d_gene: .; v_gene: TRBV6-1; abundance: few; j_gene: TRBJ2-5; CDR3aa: CASSGNFPPKTQYF; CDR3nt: TGTGCCAGCAGTGGCAACTTCCCCCCTAAGACCCAGTACTTC
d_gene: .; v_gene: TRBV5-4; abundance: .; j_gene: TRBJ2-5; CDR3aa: CASSLAGAQETQYF; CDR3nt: TGTGCCAGCAGCTTGGCAGGGGCCCAAGAGACCCAGTACTTC
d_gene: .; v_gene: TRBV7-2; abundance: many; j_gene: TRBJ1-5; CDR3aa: CASSLQSNQPQHF; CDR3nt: TGTGCCAGCAGCTTACAAAGCAATCAGCCCCAGCATTTT
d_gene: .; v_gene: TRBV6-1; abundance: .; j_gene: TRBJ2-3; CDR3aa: CASIPSAGPDTQYF; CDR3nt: TGTGCCAGCATTCCTTCCGCGGGGCCAGATACGCAGTATTTT
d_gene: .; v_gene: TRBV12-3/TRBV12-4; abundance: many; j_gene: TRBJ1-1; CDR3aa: CASGKREGTEAFF; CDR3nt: TGTGCCAGCGGCAAACGCGAGGGCACTGAAGCTTTCTTT
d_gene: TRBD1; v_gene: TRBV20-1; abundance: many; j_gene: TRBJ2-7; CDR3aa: CSARRGQGRHEQYF; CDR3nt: TGCAGTGCTAGGCGTGGACAGGGGCGGCACGAGCAGTACTTC
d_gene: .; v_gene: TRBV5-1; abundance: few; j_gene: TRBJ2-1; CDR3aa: CASSSGGSRTYNEQFF; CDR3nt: TGCGCCAGCAGCTCAGGCGGTTCGAGAACCTACAATGAGCAGTTCTTC
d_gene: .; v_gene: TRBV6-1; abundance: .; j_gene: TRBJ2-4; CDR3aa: CASSPKGGLSPNIQYF; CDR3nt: TGTGCCAGCAGTCCCAAGGGGGGGCTTTCTCCGAACATTCAGTACTTC
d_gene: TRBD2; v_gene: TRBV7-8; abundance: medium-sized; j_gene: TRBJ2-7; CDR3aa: CASCRRLATGEEQYF; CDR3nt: TGTGCCAGCTGCAGAAGACTAGCAACGGGTGAGGAGCAGTACTTC
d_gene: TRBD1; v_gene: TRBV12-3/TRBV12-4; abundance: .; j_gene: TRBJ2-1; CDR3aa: CASSLTGEGQFF; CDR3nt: TGTGCCAGCAGTTTAACAGGGGAAGGGCAGTTCTTC
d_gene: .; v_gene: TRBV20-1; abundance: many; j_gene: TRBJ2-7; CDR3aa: CSALTRASEQYF; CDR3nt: TGCAGTGCTTTGACCAGGGCCTCCGAGCAGTACTTC
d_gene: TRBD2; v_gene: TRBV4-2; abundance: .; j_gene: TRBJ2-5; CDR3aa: CASSQASGGAETQYF; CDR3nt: TGTGCCAGCAGCCAAGCTAGCGGGGGGGCAGAGACCCAGTACTTC
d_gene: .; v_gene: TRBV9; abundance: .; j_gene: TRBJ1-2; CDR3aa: CSSSRPRGEVNYGYTF; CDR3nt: TGTTCCAGCAGCAGGCCTCGGGGAGAAGTCAACTATGGCTACACCTTC
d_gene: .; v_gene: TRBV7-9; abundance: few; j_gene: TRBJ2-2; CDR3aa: CASGAQNTGELFF; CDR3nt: TGTGCCAGCGGGGCACAAAACACCGGGGAGCTGTTTTTT
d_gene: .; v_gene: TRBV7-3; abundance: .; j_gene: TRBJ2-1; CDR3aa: CASSLARGQYNEQFF; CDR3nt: TGTGCCAGCAGCTTAGCGAGGGGCCAATACAATGAGCAGTTCTTC
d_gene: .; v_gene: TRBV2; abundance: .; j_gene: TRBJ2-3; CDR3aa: CASTLAGTATQYF; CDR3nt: TGTGCCAGCACGCTAGCCGGCACAGCTACGCAGTATTTT
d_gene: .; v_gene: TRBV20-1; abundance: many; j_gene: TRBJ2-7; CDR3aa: CSAVSPVSSYEQYF; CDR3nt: TGCAGTGCTGTATCTCCGGTGAGCTCCTACGAGCAGTACTTC
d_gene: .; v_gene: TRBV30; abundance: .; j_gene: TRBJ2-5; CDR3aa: CAWGRGMGYQETQYF; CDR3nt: TGTGCCTGGGGTCGGGGGATGGGCTACCAAGAGACCCAGTACTTC
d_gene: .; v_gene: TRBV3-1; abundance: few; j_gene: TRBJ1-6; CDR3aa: CASSQDLVLSSSYNSPLHF; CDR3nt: TGTGCCAGCAGCCAAGATTTGGTTTTGAGTAGCTCCTATAATTCACCCCTCCACTTT
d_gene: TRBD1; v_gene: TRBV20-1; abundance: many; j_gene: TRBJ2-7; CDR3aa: CSARGQGYEQYF; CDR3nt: TGCAGTGCTAGAGGACAGGGTTACGAGCAGTACTTC
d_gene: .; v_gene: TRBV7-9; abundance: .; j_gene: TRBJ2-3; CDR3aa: CASSPAADTQYF; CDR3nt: TGTGCCAGCAGCCCAGCGGCGGATACGCAGTATTTT
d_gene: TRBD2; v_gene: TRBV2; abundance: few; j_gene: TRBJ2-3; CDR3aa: CASSEQLAGGHTQYF; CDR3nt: TGTGCCAGCAGTGAACAACTAGCGGGAGGACATACGCAGTATTTT
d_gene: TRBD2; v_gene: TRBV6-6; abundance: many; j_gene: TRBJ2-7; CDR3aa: CASSYPTTSGSNEQYF; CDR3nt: TGTGCCAGCAGTTACCCTACGACTAGCGGGAGTAACGAGCAGTACTTC
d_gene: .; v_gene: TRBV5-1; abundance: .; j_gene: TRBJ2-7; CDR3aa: CASSGDLRVADSYEQCF; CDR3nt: TGCGCCAGCAGCGGTGACCTCCGGGTAGCGGACTCCTACGAGCAGTGCTTC
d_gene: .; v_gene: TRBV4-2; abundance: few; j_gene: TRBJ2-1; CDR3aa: CASSQVWSLRQQNEQFF; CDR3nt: TGTGCCAGCAGCCAAGTCTGGTCCCTGCGGCAACAGAATGAGCAGTTCTTC
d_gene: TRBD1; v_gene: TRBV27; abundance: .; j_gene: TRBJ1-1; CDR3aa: CASLRGAEAFF; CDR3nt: TGTGCCAGCCTCAGGGGGGCTGAAGCTTTCTTT
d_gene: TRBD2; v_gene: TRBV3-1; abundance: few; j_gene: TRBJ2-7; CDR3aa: CASSQAFGVRSGDYEQYF; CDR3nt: TGTGCCAGCAGCCAAGCTTTCGGGGTTCGAAGCGGGGACTACGAGCAGTACTTC
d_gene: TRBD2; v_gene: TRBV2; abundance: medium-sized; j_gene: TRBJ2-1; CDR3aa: CASSEKVLAGPGNEQFF; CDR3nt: TGTGCCAGCAGTGAAAAGGTACTAGCGGGACCCGGTAATGAGCAGTTCTTC
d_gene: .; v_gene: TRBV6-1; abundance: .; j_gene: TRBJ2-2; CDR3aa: CASSEGSEYTGELFF; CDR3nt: TGTGCCAGCAGTGAAGGGAGCGAGTACACCGGGGAGCTGTTTTTT
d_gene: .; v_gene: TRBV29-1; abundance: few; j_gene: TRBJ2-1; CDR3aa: CSVESDFDEQFF; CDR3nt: TGCAGCGTTGAATCTGATTTCGATGAGCAGTTCTTC
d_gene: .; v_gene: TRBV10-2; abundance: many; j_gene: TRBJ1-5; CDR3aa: CASSGGTGIYHQPQHF; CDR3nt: TGCGCCAGCAGTGGGGGTACAGGGATTTATCATCAGCCCCAGCATTTT
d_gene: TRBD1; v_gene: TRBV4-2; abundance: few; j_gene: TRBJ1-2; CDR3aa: CASSQTGGDNHGYTF; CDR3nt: TGTGCCAGCAGCCAAACAGGGGGAGATAACCATGGCTACACCTTC
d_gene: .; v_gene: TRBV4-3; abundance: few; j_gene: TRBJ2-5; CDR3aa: CASSSTGRVQETQYF; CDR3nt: TGCGCCAGCAGCTCGACAGGGAGGGTACAAGAGACCCAGTACTTC
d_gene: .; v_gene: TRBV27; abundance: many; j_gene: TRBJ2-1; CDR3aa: CASSIRGNEQFF; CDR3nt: TGTGCCAGCAGTATCAGGGGAAATGAGCAGTTCTTC
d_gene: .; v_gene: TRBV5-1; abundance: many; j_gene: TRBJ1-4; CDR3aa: CASSSDSREKLFF; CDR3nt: TGCGCCAGCAGCTCCGACAGTCGGGAAAAACTGTTTTTT
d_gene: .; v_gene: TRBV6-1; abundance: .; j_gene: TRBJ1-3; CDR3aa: CASSLSPRDTGNTIYF; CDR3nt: TGTGCCAGCAGTTTGTCCCCCCGTGATACTGGAAACACCATATATTTT